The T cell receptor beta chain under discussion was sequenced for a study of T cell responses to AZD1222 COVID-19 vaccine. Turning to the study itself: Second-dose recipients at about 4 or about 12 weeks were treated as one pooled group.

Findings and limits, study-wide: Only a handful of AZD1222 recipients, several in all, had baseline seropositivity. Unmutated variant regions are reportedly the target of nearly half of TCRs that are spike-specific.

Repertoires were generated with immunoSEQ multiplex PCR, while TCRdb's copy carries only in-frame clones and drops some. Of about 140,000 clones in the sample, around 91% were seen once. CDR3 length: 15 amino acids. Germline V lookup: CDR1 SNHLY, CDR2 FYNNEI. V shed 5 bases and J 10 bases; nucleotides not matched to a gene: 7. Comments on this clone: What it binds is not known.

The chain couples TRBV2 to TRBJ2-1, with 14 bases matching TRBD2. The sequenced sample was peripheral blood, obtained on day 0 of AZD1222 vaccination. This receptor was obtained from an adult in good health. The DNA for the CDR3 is TGTGCCAGCAGTAGGGGACTAGCGGGAGTAGGGGAGCAGTTCTTC. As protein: CASSRGLAGVGEQFF.